This T cell receptor (beta chain) was sequenced for a study of tumor-infiltrating lymphocytes in primary liver carcinoma. Across the whole study: Primary liver carcinomas in the patients were surgically resected. The patients comprised men and women between the ages of 30 and 69 years. Yields of productive TCRbeta reads ranged from roughly 3.5 to 7.5 million per sample and were similar across tissue types.

Reverse transcription of about 500 ng total RNA with a constant-region primer produced TCR beta cDNA. Libraries covering TCR beta were generated through three nested multiplex PCR rounds (using a slightly modified ARM-PCR). The first two PCR rounds used TRBV1-TRBV30 forward primers with a C-beta reverse primer, approximately 11 cycles each. TCRdb reprocessed the multiplex PCR reads via MiXCR and lists one record per CDR3 protein. Found here are about 310,000 distinct CDR3 sequences, 50% to 70% of them singletons; the top ten hold roughly 9%. RNA was extracted from whole blood without cell sorting, alongside germline DNA. This clonotype was found a few times. A much larger clone lies a single base off, so this may be a read error. Trimming took 8 bases from V and 7 from J; bases not matched to a gene: 10. This CDR3 is built from 14 residues. Germline V gene sequence: CDR1 MDHEN, CDR2 SYDVKM.

The sequence came from a man aged 40-49 years with primary liver carcinoma and hepatitis B virus infection. The sequenced sample was peripheral blood. V and J are TRBV28 and TRBJ1-5; 8 bases are a match to TRBD1. CDR3 loop: CASGSTGASQPQHF. The CDR3 nucleotides read TGTGCCAGCGGGTCGACAGGGGCTTCCCAGCCCCAGCATTTT.